This T cell receptor (beta chain) came from a study of early T cells in non-severe SARS-CoV-2 infection. This clonotype has more than one count but fewer than ten. Individually, cDNA molecules had unique molecular identifiers attached to them. Using its own MiXCR run on the 5' RACE reads, TCRdb lists one record per CDR3 protein. The sample records roughly 80,000 distinct CDR3 sequences, about 14% being singletons. The ends were cut back, 0 bases at V and 2 bases at J, with 5 bases in the middle. The length of the CDR3 is 14 residues. The germline V gene has CDR1 MNHEY and CDR2 SVGAGI. This TCR was sampled from an adult who was a healthcare worker with PCR-confirmed SARS-CoV-2 infection or an uninfected control (not recorded which). The chain couples TRBV6-5 to TRBJ2-1; D is uncertain. Sequenced input: whole blood. The CDR3 nucleotides read TGTGCCAGCAGTTACTCTGGGCCCTACAATGAGCAGTTCTTC. The encoded protein is CASSYSGPYNEQFF.